The 6 T cell receptor beta chains presented below share a single source sample, sequenced in a study of OX40 agonist ivuxolimab in advanced cancers. Profiling relied on immunoSEQ multiplex PCR, and the TCRdb table lists in-frame clones only, not all of them. The data hold around 49,000 clones, with 60% to 80% observed a single time. The material sequenced was CD4+ or CD8+ T cells sorted from blood, taken in a trial of the OX40 agonist ivuxolimab. Every receptor here comes from an adult with an advanced solid tumor such as melanoma, head and neck, liver or kidney cancer.

The rearrangement uses TRBV5-1 and TRBJ2-1, with D uncertain. This CDR3 contains 18 residues. Germline V gene data show CDR1 as SGHRS and CDR2 as YFSETQ. V lost 4 bases and J lost 0, with 20 bases in between. CDR3 residues: CASSPMGFQLFSYNEQFF. The CDR3 DNA sequence: TGCGCCAGCAGCCCGATGGGGTTCCAGCTCTTCTCCTACAATGAGCAGTTCTTC.

The rearrangement uses TRBV20-1 and TRBJ1-1; D is unclear. V was clipped by 4 bases and J by 1 base, with 4 bases between them. The CDR3 sequence is 11 residues long. Germline CDR1 is DFQATT and CDR2 is SNEGSKA (reference sequence). The CDR3 sequence is CSAKTNTEAFF. As DNA, the CDR3 is TGCAGTGCTAAAACGAACACTGAAGCTTTCTTT.

As for this clone: Mismatch with germline at one junction end may stem from a read error. This chain connects TRBV6-5 to TRBJ2-7; 7 bases line up with TRBD1. This CDR3 spans 15 amino acids. CDR1 is MNHEY and CDR2 is SVGAGI in the germline V gene. CDR3 protein: CAGSLTTGTAYEQYF. As DNA, the CDR3 is TGTGCCGGCAGTTTAACCACCGGGACAGCCTACGAGCAGTACTTC.

This rearrangement joins TRBV11-3 to TRBJ1-1; tentative D call: TRBD1 (5 bases). V was clipped by 1 base and J by 1 base, with 16 bases between them. The germline V gene encodes CDR1 SGHNT and CDR2 YENEEA. The CDR3 sequence is 17 residues long. In nucleotides, the CDR3 is TGTGCCAGCAGCTTAGCTCGGGGGGATAAGCCGAACACTGAAGCTTTCTTT. Protein product: CASSLARGDKPNTEAFF. Together with reference TRBV11-3 and TRBJ1-1, the CDR3 gives the full variable domain: EAGVVQSPRYKIIEKKQPVAFWCNPISGHNTLYWYLQNLGQGPELLIRYENEEAVDDSQLPKDRFSAERLKGVDSTLKIQPAELGDSAVYLCASSLARGDKPNTEAFFGQGTRLTVV.

The J gene is TRBJ2-1, the V gene TRBV10-1; TRBD2 agrees at 7 bases. From germline, CDR1 is WNHNN and CDR2 SYGVQD (reference sequence). V shed 0 bases and J 11 bases; nucleotides not matched to a gene: 13. The CDR3 contains 16 residues. This chain's CDR3 is CASSESFGSLADQQFF. CDR3 DNA: TGCGCCAGCAGTGAGTCTTTCGGCTCCCTAGCGGACCAGCAGTTCTTC.

The chain joins TRBV30 to TRBJ1-2; TRBD1 is a possible D gene (6 bases). Germline V CDR1 and CDR2: GTSNPN, SVGIG (reference sequence). Trimming took 8 bases from V and 7 from J, leaving 20 bases between them. The CDR3 has 13 amino acids. CDR3 in DNA: TGTGCCGGGGGGCAAGGGTATGTTCGTGGCTACACCTTC. Translated: CAGGQGYVRGYTF.